The table lists the clone carrying this T cell receptor beta chain with many counts. The antigen is unknown. The CDR3 runs 13 residues. Trimming took 5 bases from V and 0 from J, leaving 8 bases between them. From germline, CDR1 is SGHVS and CDR2 FQNEAQ. This sample was included in a study of regulatory T cells in long-lasting Graves disease. General observations from the study: Persistent patients had a count of shared public clonotypes (approximately 3,000) that exceeded that of new patients (about 930). Results may be inaccurate due to the small sample size.

Investigators prepared the TCR beta libraries by applying iRepertoire HTBI primers and Arm-PCR of CDR3 regions. TCRdb used MiXCR to reprocess the multiplex PCR reads, holding one entry per CDR3 protein. The data show 500,000 or so distinct CDR3 sequences, with about 16% seen just once and 20% to 30% held by the top ten. Sample time point: newly diagnosed GD, antithyroid drugs for less than 3 months. TCR sequences were obtained from RNA taken from PBMCs. The same specimen was also included in a second study, on T cells in Graves' hyperthyroidism and ophthalmopathy.

The source material was peripheral blood mononuclear cells (PBMCs), sampled at new diagnosis, from a patient treated with antithyroid drugs. This TCR came from a woman in her forties or fifties with Graves disease. The chain combines TRBV7-8 with TRBJ2-7; no clear D. DNA for the CDR3: TGTGCCAGCAGCGCACTTGCCTCCTACGAGCAGTACTTC. This codes for CASSALASYEQYF.